This T cell receptor beta chain was found in a study of shared clonotypes between healthy human individuals (dated by TCRdb to the early 2020s). The study in broad terms: The cohort comprised a couple of women and a few men aged 18 to 49 years. To estimate repertoire size and how much clonotype sharing occurs between individuals, the study deeply sequenced the blood TCR repertoires of five healthy adults. Different laboratories and diverse techniques were used to prepare libraries and sequence TCR repertoires, to increase sequencing depth and limit assay-specific biases. For each donor, CD4 naive and CD4 memory were each given three plates, CD8 naive was given two plates, and CD8 memory was given one plate. Each donor's leukapheresis produced roughly between roughly 0.9 and 8.9 billion PBMCs.

The germline V gene supplies CDR1 MGHRA and CDR2 YSYEKL. After removal of 5 bases from V and 4 bases from J, the junction retains 4 bases not matched to a gene. The CDR3 starts with the cysteine, ends with the phenylalanine, and has 14 residues. Of the read, only the CDR3 DNA is kept; its 42 bases are in frame from base 1. Using the deep immunoSEQ assay, multiplex PCR amplified TCR CDR3 regions from genomic DNA. Extracted genomic DNA from each cell subset was distributed evenly across all wells of several immunoSEQ 96-well plates, and each plate was treated as a replicate. For sorted subsets, 150 to 250 ng of genomic DNA, equivalent to 25,000 to 35,000 T cell genomes, went into each replicate PCR. Purified libraries were quantified with a Qubit 3.0 fluorometer, sized on a Bioanalyzer 2100, and re-quantified with the KAPA Library Quantification kit. Each immunoSEQ 96-well plate was sequenced on its own single-read 150-cycle Illumina NextSeq 550 flow cell. The original pipeline was this. Because the immunoSEQ output held only junctional sequences and lacked quality scores, the filtering could not match the filtering applied to full-length reads. To assign V/J genes and CDR3, sequences were annotated against IMGT germline references using PyIR, a Python wrapper for IgBLAST v1.9. Any read was removed if the V/J assignment was weak (E-value above 1e-6), the CDR3 was missing, or the read contained stop codons, out-of-frame junctions, or ambiguous translated residues. V3J clonotypes were defined as sequences sharing an identical inferred V gene, J gene, and CDR3 amino acid sequence. The percentage overlap between two repertoires was calculated by dividing the number of shared unique clonotypes by the size of the smaller repertoire. Three approaches were used to assess repertoire richness: RTK rarefaction, the Chao1 estimator, and Recon v2.1 estimates of unobserved clonotypes. Generation probabilities were computed with OLGA for all TCRbeta clonotypes obtained by the gDNA method from several donors. Imported from immuneACCESS, the table was reduced by TCRdb to in-frame sequences with V and J called. These copies leave out some clones; in studies compared against another copy, an unresolved V gene accounts for under half, and the cause of the remainder is not known. D and trimming were read from the DNA, whereas the V and J calls and clone size are those reported in that table. The sample table lists around 620,000 clones, approximately 95% of them with a count of one. The top ten hold 0.11% of the sample.

Findings and caveats that apply to the study as a whole: Higher generation probabilities were observed for clonotypes shared by all four sorted-subset donors than for non-shared clonotypes. Because the study included only a small number of donors, the genetic and exposure-history diversity represented was limited. Sampling was restricted to blood, and TCR repertoires in tissues likely differ from the TCR repertoires found in blood. Based on pairwise subsampling, the degree of clonotype sharing among donors was expected to be affected by sequencing depth. Estimated clonotype richness was generally larger for naive than for memory subsets. Sharing across a few donors was observed for about 5% of naive CD4, over 3% of naive CD8, about 2.5% of memory CD4, and around 0.44% of memory CD8 clonotypes. Rarefaction of sorted-subset datasets indicated incomplete sequencing despite the large sequencing depth.

To note about this clone: Its target antigen remains unknown. Per-nucleotide qualities are absent, and no much larger clonotype sits a single base away.

CD8 naive samples consisted of CD45RO-negative cells that were positively selected for CCR7, yielding a CD45RA+CCR7+ population without TemRA cells. The donors were healthy, HIV-negative adults with no recently reported acute infections or vaccinations. Every donor was a Caucasian adult residing in Nashville, Tennessee, USA. Blood was obtained by leukapheresis, after which PBMCs were separated by Ficoll-Histopaque density gradient centrifugation and cryopreserved in liquid nitrogen vapor phase. Analytical flow cytometry was used to check the purity and quantity of each magnetically sorted T cell population. Each sorted fraction had its genomic DNA isolated and then quantified by UV absorbance on a Nanodrop 2000c.

The source material was naive CD8+ T cells sorted from blood. According to the study, the label for this sample's cell subset or site signals: CD45RA+CCR7+. Here the chain combines TRBV4-1 and TRBJ2-7; TRBD2 lines up with 11 middle nucleotides. The TCR comes from a woman in her 30s in good health. The DNA reads TGCGCCAGCAGCAAACTAGCGGGAGCGTACGAGCAGTACTTC. Its amino acids are CASSKLAGAYEQYF.